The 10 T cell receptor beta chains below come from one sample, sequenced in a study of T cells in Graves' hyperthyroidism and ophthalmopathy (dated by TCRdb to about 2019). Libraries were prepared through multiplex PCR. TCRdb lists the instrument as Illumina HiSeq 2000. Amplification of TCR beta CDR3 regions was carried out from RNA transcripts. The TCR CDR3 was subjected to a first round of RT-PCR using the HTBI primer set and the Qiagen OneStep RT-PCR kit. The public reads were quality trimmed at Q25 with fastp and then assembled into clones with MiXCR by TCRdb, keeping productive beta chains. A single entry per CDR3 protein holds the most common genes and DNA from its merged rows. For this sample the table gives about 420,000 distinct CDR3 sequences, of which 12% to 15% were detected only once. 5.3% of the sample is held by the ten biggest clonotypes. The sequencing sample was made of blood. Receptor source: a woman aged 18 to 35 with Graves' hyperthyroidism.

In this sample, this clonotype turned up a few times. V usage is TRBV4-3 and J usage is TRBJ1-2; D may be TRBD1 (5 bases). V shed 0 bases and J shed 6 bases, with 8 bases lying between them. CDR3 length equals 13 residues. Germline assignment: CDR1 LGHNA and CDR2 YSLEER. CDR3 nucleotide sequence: TGCGCCAGCAGCCAAGATCGGGGCGATGGCTACACCTTC. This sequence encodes CASSQDRGDGYTF.

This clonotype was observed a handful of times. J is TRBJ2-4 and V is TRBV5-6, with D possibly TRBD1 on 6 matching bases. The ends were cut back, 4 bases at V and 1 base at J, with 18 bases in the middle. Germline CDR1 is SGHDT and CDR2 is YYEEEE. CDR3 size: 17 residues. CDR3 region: CASSGLTGLGAKNIQYF. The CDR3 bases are TGTGCCAGCAGCGGGCTGACAGGCCTCGGGGCCAAAAACATTCAGTACTTC.

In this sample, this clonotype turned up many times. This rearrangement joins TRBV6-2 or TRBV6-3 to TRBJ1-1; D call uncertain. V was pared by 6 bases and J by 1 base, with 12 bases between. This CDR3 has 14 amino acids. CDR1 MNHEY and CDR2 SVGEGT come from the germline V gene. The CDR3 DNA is TGTGCCAGCAGAACTGGACGGGAGAACACTGAAGCTTTCTTT. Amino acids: CASRTGRENTEAFF.

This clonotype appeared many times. The CDR3 sequence: CASSSYTGRWTNEKLFF. Written as DNA, the CDR3 is TGTGCCAGCAGTTCGTACACAGGAAGGTGGACTAATGAAAAACTGTTTTTT. The chain is built from TRBV27 and TRBJ1-4; possibly TRBD1 for D (5 bases). Germline values: CDR1 MNHEY, CDR2 SMNVEV (reference sequence). This CDR3 is built from 17 residues. V was shortened by 4 bases and J by 2 bases, with 17 bases between the two germline ends.

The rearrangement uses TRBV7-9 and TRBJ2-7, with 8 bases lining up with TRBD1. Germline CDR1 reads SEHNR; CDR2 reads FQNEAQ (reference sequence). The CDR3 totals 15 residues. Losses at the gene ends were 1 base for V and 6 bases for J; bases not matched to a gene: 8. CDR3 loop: CASSLEPDRVGEQYF. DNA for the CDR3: TGTGCCAGCAGCTTAGAGCCGGACAGGGTCGGCGAGCAGTACTTC.

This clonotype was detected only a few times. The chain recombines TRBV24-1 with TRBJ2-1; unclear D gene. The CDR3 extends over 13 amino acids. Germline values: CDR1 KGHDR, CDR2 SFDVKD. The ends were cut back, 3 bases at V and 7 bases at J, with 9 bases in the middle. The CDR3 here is CATSDTRRNEQFF. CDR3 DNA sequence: TGTGCCACCAGTGATACAAGACGGAATGAGCAGTTCTTC.

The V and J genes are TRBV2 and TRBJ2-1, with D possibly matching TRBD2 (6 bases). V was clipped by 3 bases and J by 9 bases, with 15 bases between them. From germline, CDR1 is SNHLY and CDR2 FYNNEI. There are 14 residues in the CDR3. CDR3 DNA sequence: TGTGCCAGCAGTGAGGTAGCGAGGGGAGGTGAGCAGTTCTTC. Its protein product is CASSEVARGGEQFF.

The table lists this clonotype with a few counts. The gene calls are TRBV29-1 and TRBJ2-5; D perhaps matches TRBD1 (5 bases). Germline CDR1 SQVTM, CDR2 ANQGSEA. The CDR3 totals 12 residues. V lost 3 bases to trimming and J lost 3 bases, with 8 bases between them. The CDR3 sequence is CSVDKQEETQYF. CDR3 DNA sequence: TGCAGCGTTGATAAACAGGAAGAGACCCAGTACTTC.

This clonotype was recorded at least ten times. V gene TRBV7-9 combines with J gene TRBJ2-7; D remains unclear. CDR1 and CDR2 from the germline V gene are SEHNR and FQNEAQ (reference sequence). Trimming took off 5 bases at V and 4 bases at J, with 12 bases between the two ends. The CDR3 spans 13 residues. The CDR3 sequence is CASSTDDSYEQYF. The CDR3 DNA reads TGTGCCAGCAGCACGGATGATTCGTACGAGCAGTACTTC.

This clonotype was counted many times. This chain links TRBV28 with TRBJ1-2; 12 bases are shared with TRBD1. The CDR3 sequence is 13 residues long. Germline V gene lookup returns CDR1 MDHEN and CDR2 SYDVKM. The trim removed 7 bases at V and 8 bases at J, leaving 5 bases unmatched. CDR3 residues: CASTPGTGGGYTF. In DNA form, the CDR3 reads TGTGCCAGCACCCCCGGGACAGGGGGCGGCTACACCTTC.